The next 31 T cell receptor beta chains were all read from a single sample in a study of molecular identifiers for immune sequencing clone quantification. Each CDR3 protein gets one entry after TCRdb re-called the PCR reads with MiXCR. The sample includes about 320,000 distinct CDR3 sequences, about a fifth of them seen just once. Material for sequencing was naive CD8+ T cells from blood, with Jurkat cell RNA spiked in. Specified subset: FACS-sorted CD8+CD4-CCR7+CD45RA+ naive T cells. These TCRs come from a human donor in good health. Some libraries in this study had Jurkat cell RNA spiked in.

At least ten counts were recorded for this clonotype. The chain uses TRBV4-3 and TRBJ2-7, with 9 bases identical to TRBD2. This CDR3 contains 15 residues. V lost 1 base and J lost 4; bases outside the gene matches: 5. The germline CDR1 and CDR2 sequences are LGHNA and YSLEER. DNA for the CDR3: TGCGCCAGCAGCCAAGGAGGCGGGGGGGCGTACGAGCAGTACTTC. Protein product: CASSQGGGGAYEQYF.

This clonotype was seen at least ten times. V gene TRBV5-4 combines with J gene TRBJ2-2; maybe TRBD1 (5 bases). V lost 4 bases and J lost 0, with 16 bases in between. CDR1 is SGHNT and CDR2 is YYREEE in the germline V gene (reference sequence). The CDR3 loop spans 17 amino acids. In DNA form, the CDR3 reads TGTGCCAGCAGCCTGCTCTCAGGGCTATCGAACACCGGGGAGCTGTTTTTT. Translating gives CASSLLSGLSNTGELFF.

This clonotype was counted at least ten times. V gene TRBV2 combines with J gene TRBJ1-1; D uncertain. Between the trimmed V and J ends, which lost 6 bases and 5 bases, there was a span of 16 bases. The CDR3 spans 14 residues. Germline CDR1 and CDR2: SNHLY and FYNNEI. The CDR3 bases are TGTGCCAGCAGGGGGATTGGAGGGCGTACTGAAGCTTTCTTT. This gives the protein CASRGIGGRTEAFF.

This clonotype was recorded many times. This chain connects TRBV12-3 or TRBV12-4 to TRBJ1-1; D gene ambiguous. The CDR3 is 11 amino acids. With 3 bases removed from V and 7 bases from J, the gap between germline ends came to 6 bases. The CDR3 bases are TGTGCCAGCAGTTTGACATTTGAAGCTTTCTTT. This sequence encodes CASSLTFEAFF.

This clonotype has a count of ten or more. V gene TRBV5-4 combines with J gene TRBJ2-1; maybe TRBD2 (5 bases). Between the trimmed V and J ends, which lost 0 bases and 2 bases, there was a span of 15 bases. The CDR3 is 17 residues long. Per the germline V gene, CDR1 is SGHNT and CDR2 is YYREEE (reference sequence). CDR3 region: CASSLAPRAEPYNEQFF. The CDR3 DNA reads as TGTGCCAGCAGCTTGGCACCTAGAGCGGAACCCTACAATGAGCAGTTCTTC.

The V call is TRBV9, the J call TRBJ2-2; possibly TRBD1 for D (5 bases). The CDR3 loop spans 16 amino acids. V was cut by 0 bases and J by 4 bases, with 13 bases left in between. From germline, CDR1 is SGDLS and CDR2 YYNGEE. The CDR3 DNA follows: TGTGCCAGCAGCGTAGGTTTAGGGGCCCTCACCGGGGAGCTGTTTTTT. It translates to CASSVGLGALTGELFF.

This clonotype was recorded at least ten times. The chain links TRBV24-1 to TRBJ2-7; D ambiguous. Germline V gives CDR1 KGHDR, CDR2 SFDVKD. V lost 3 bases and J lost 2, with 10 bases in between. The CDR3 contains 14 residues. The CDR3 nucleotides read TGTGCCACCAGTGATACCGGGTACCCCTACGAGCAGTACTTC. Translated: CATSDTGYPYEQYF.

This clonotype was observed a single time. A much larger clone sits a single nucleotide away, making a read error possible. The V call is TRBV3-1, the J call TRBJ1-6; D is unresolved. V gave up 3 bases and J gave up 7 bases, with 13 bases separating them. Germline values: CDR1 LGHDT, CDR2 YNNKEL (reference sequence). The CDR3 is 15 amino acids. The CDR3 region has the DNA TGTGCCAGCAGCCAGGGCGAAAGACACAATTCACCCCTCCACTTT. Translation gives CASSQGERHNSPLHF.

This clonotype was detected many times. The chain couples TRBV9 to TRBJ2-2; 8 nucleotides match TRBD2. Germline V CDR1 and CDR2: SGDLS, YYNGEE. V lost 0 bases to trimming and J lost 6 bases; unmatched junction nucleotides: 4. The CDR3 has 15 residues. This CDR3 is CASSVAAGEAGELFF. The CDR3 nucleotides are TGTGCCAGCAGCGTAGCAGCGGGAGAGGCCGGGGAGCTGTTTTTT. The entire variable domain, with the rest obtained from reference TRBV9 and TRBJ2-2, is as follows: DSGVTQTPKHLITATGQRVTLRCSPRSGDLSVYWYQQSLDQGLQFLIQYYNGEERAKGNILERFSAQQFPDLHSELNLSSLELGDSALYFCASSVAAGEAGELFFGEGSRLTVL.

V is TRBV30 and J is TRBJ2-1; D unresolved. The CDR3 has 14 residues. V gave up 0 bases and J gave up 0 bases, with 6 bases separating them. Germline V lookup: CDR1 GTSNPN, CDR2 SVGIG (reference sequence). CDR3 amino acids: CAWSVVSSYNEQFF. The CDR3 DNA sequence: TGTGCCTGGAGTGTAGTGAGCTCCTACAATGAGCAGTTCTTC.

A note on this clonotype: A read error may be the cause here, since a much bigger clone is one base away. The chain joins TRBV5-6 to TRBJ2-7, with D perhaps TRBD1 (5 bases). The V end lost 3 bases, the J end lost 2 bases, and 30 bases lay between the germline ends. Germline V CDR1 and CDR2: SGHDT, YYEEEE. The CDR3 contains 20 residues. CDR3 amino acids: CASSSALRVDSKTSAYEQYF. Written as DNA, the CDR3 is TGTGCCAGCAGCTCCGCCCTCCGGGTCGACAGTAAGACATCTGCCTACGAGCAGTACTTC. Full variable domain (missing parts from reference TRBV5-6 and TRBJ2-7): DAGVTQSPTHLIKTRGQQVTLRCSPKSGHDTVSWYQQALGQGPQFIFQYYEEEERQRGNFPDRFSGHQFPNYSSELNVNALLLGDSALYLCASSSALRVDSKTSAYEQYFGPGTRLTVT.

This clonotype was counted at least ten times. The V and J genes are TRBV20-1 and TRBJ2-1; tentatively, D is TRBD1 (6 bases). CDR1 and CDR2 from the germline V gene are DFQATT and SNEGSKA (reference sequence). Trimming left V 5 bases short and J 3 bases short, with 14 bases between. This CDR3 is 14 amino acids long. CDR3 in DNA: TGCAGTGCTCCTAGGACAGTGAACTACAATGAGCAGTTCTTC. Its protein product is CSAPRTVNYNEQFF.

In regard to this clonotype: A read error may explain this, as a much larger clone is one base away. The gene calls are TRBV6-5 and TRBJ2-7, with D possibly matching TRBD1 (5 bases). The CDR3 spans 12 residues. Germline CDR1 MNHEY, CDR2 SVGAGI. CDR3 residues: CAGRTHSYEQYF. CDR3 nucleotide sequence: TGTGCCGGCAGGACACACTCCTACGAGCAGTACTTC.

The table lists this clonotype with many counts. This chain links TRBV7-2 with TRBJ2-4, with D maybe TRBD1 (5 bases). Germline CDR1 and CDR2: SGHTA and FQGNSA. The CDR3 extends over 15 amino acids. Trimming stripped 0 bases from V and 8 bases from J, with 14 bases between. The CDR3: CASSLARQGGDIQYF. The CDR3 DNA reads as TGTGCCAGCAGCTTAGCTAGGCAGGGTGGCGACATTCAGTACTTC.

Note on this clonotype: One base away lies a much larger clone, so this may be a sequencing read error. The rearrangement uses TRBV7-9 and TRBJ2-3, with D possibly matching TRBD1 (6 bases). CDR1 is SEHNR and CDR2 is FQNEAQ in the germline V gene (reference sequence). The CDR3 extends over 14 amino acids. Trimming left V 5 bases short and J 4 bases short, with 13 bases between. CDR3 residues: CASSQDRNADTQYF. CDR3 DNA: TGTGCCAGCAGCCAAGACAGGAATGCAGATACGCAGTATTTT. Using reference TRBV7-9 and TRBJ2-3 for the parts outside the CDR3, the full variable domain is DTGVSQNPRHKITKRGQNVTFRCDPISEHNRLYWYRQTLGQGPEFLTYFQNEAQLEKSRLLSDRFSAERPKGSFSTLEIQRTEQGDSAMYLCASSQDRNADTQYFGPGTRLTVL.

This clonotype was recorded only once. This sequence may be a read error, since a much larger clone differs from it by one base. V and J are TRBV13 and TRBJ2-5, with 8 bases lining up with TRBD1. The CDR3 sequence is 15 residues long. Germline CDR1 is PRHDT and CDR2 is FYEKMQ (reference sequence). The CDR3 sequence: CASSSLQGGQETQCF. In DNA, the CDR3 is TGTGCCAGCAGCTCTTTACAGGGGGGTCAAGAGACCCAGTGCTTC.

The sample holds many counts of this clonotype. This chain uses TRBV19 with TRBJ2-7; possible D gene TRBD2, 6 bases. The CDR3 extends over 15 amino acids. Germline-derived CDR1 and CDR2 are LNHDA and SQIVND (reference sequence). The V end was cut by 5 bases, the J end by 2 bases, with 16 bases between. CDR3 nucleotide sequence: TGTGCCAGTAGTCCAGGCCAGGGACTGGCCTACGAGCAGTACTTC. Encoded protein: CASSPGQGLAYEQYF. The full variable domain, with the rest looked up from reference TRBV19 and TRBJ2-7, is DGGITQSPKYLFRKEGQNVTLSCEQNLNHDAMYWYRQDPGQGLRLIYYSQIVNDFQKGDIAEGYSVSREKKESFPLTVTSAQKNPTAFYLCASSPGQGLAYEQYFGPGTRLTVT.

This clonotype has a count of ten or more. J is TRBJ2-2 and V is TRBV9; maybe TRBD2 (6 bases). The CDR3 runs 15 residues. The V gene lost 0 bases and the J gene lost 0 bases, with 6 bases spanning the gap. The germline V gene encodes CDR1 SGDLS and CDR2 YYNGEE. CDR3 in DNA: TGTGCCAGCAGCGTAGGGACTACGAACACCGGGGAGCTGTTTTTT. Its translation is CASSVGTTNTGELFF. Full variable domain (missing parts from reference TRBV9 and TRBJ2-2): DSGVTQTPKHLITATGQRVTLRCSPRSGDLSVYWYQQSLDQGLQFLIQYYNGEERAKGNILERFSAQQFPDLHSELNLSSLELGDSALYFCASSVGTTNTGELFFGEGSRLTVL.

The rearrangement uses TRBV3-1 and TRBJ1-4; a possible D gene is TRBD1 (5 bases). The CDR3 covers 16 residues. Germline V gene data show CDR1 as LGHDT and CDR2 as YNNKEL (reference sequence). With 4 bases removed from V and 0 bases from J, the gap between germline ends came to 12 bases. The CDR3 DNA reads TGTGCCAGCAGCCGGGGCAGGAGGCCAACTAATGAAAAACTGTTTTTT. Encoded protein: CASSRGRRPTNEKLFF.

This clonotype was detected ten times or more. The chain carries TRBV5-1 and TRBJ2-6, with D perhaps matching TRBD2 (6 bases). From germline, CDR1 is SGHRS and CDR2 YFSETQ. CDR3 length: 20 amino acids. Trimming took off 1 base at V and 0 bases at J, with 20 bases between the two ends. The CDR3 loop is CASSLYLSRDGSSGANVLTF. The CDR3 bases are TGCGCCAGCAGCTTGTATCTCTCTCGGGACGGGAGCTCTGGGGCCAACGTCCTGACTTTC.

This clonotype was observed at least ten times. The gene calls are TRBV19 and TRBJ1-1; 9 bases map to TRBD1. The CDR3 is made up of 18 amino acids. V was clipped by 4 bases and J by 0 bases; unmatched bases: 12. Germline CDR1 is LNHDA and CDR2 is SQIVND (reference sequence). The CDR3 DNA reads TGTGCCAGTAGTACGAGACTCGGGACAGGGACTGTGAACACTGAAGCTTTCTTT. Encoded protein: CASSTRLGTGTVNTEAFF.

This clonotype has ten or more counts. This chain links TRBV2 with TRBJ2-7, with 7 bases matching TRBD1. Looked up from germline, CDR1 is SNHLY and CDR2 is FYNNEI. The CDR3 has 14 residues. J gave up 4 bases and V 3 bases, and 6 bases lay outside the gene matches. As DNA, the CDR3 is TGTGCCAGCAGTGACCCGGGACAGAGATACGAGCAGTACTTC. Translating gives CASSDPGQRYEQYF.

This clonotype was seen at least ten times. V usage is TRBV7-9 and J usage is TRBJ2-2; D is undetermined. Trimming cost V 8 bases and J 3 bases, with 7 bases left between them. The CDR3 length is 12 residues. From germline, CDR1 is SEHNR and CDR2 FQNEAQ (reference sequence). The CDR3 sequence: CASLGDTGELFF. The CDR3 nucleotides are TGTGCCAGCCTGGGCGACACCGGGGAGCTGTTTTTT. Supplemented by reference TRBV7-9 and TRBJ2-2, the full variable domain reads DTGVSQNPRHKITKRGQNVTFRCDPISEHNRLYWYRQTLGQGPEFLTYFQNEAQLEKSRLLSDRFSAERPKGSFSTLEIQRTEQGDSAMYLCASLGDTGELFFGEGSRLTVL.

This clonotype appeared once. Since a much larger clone is just one base distant, this may be a read error. The chain recombines TRBV28 with TRBJ2-7; the D gene could be TRBD1 or TRBD2 (5 bases each). The CDR3 has 16 residues. Trimming removed 3 bases from V and 2 bases from J, with 17 bases in between. CDR1 MDHEN and CDR2 SYDVKM come from the germline V gene. CDR3 region: CASSFPGREGAYEQYF. The CDR3 bases are TGTGCCAGCAGTTTTCCGGGACGGGAAGGGGCCTACGAGCAGTACTTC.

This clonotype was recorded many times. The chain carries TRBV5-6 and TRBJ1-5, with no clear D. The V end lost 4 bases, the J end lost 3 bases, and 11 bases lay between the germline ends. Germline CDR1 SGHDT, CDR2 YYEEEE. The CDR3 contains 14 residues. The CDR3 coding sequence is TGTGCCAGCAGCCACAGACTGGTCAATCAGCCCCAGCATTTT. This encodes CASSHRLVNQPQHF.

This clonotype was seen repeatedly, ten times or more. The chain links TRBV4-1 to TRBJ2-7, with TRBD1 matching 7 bases. This CDR3 has 15 residues. Germline trimming cut 2 bases from V and 3 bases from J; bases unmatched to any gene: 7. CDR1 is MGHRA, CDR2 YSYEKL, per germline. This CDR3 reads CASSQTWAGGYEQYF. CDR3 nucleotide sequence: TGCGCCAGCAGCCAAACGTGGGCAGGGGGCTACGAGCAGTACTTC.

This clonotype was observed a handful of times. V is TRBV2 and J is TRBJ1-2; TRBD1 matches at 8 bases. The germline gives CDR1 SNHLY, CDR2 FYNNEI. The CDR3 is made up of 15 amino acids. V dropped 8 bases and J dropped 12; count of bases not matched to a gene: 20. In nucleotides, the CDR3 is TGTGCCAGCTTGGGGACAGGCCCTCCTGTCTCCGGGGACACCTTC. Protein product: CASLGTGPPVSGDTF.

This clonotype was observed at least ten times. The CDR3 is CASSVEVAGSTDTQYF. The CDR3 DNA is TGTGCCAGCAGCGTAGAGGTAGCGGGAAGCACAGATACGCAGTATTTT. The gene calls are TRBV9 and TRBJ2-3, with 8 bases aligning to TRBD2. The germline V gene encodes CDR1 SGDLS and CDR2 YYNGEE. The V and J ends lost 0 bases and 0 bases, in that order; junction bases with no gene match: 3. CDR3 length: 16 amino acids.

In this sample, this clonotype turned up many times. This chain connects TRBV20-1 to TRBJ2-3, with unresolved D. The germline V gene has CDR1 DFQATT and CDR2 SNEGSKA (reference sequence). Trimming stripped 2 bases from V and 2 bases from J, with 17 bases between. The CDR3 loop spans 16 amino acids. The CDR3: CSARPQILAHTDTQYF. The CDR3, as DNA: TGCAGTGCTAGACCCCAGATTTTGGCTCACACAGATACGCAGTATTTT.

At least ten counts were recorded for this clonotype. CDR3 coding DNA: TGTGCCAGCAGTTTAGTGCACGAGCAGTACTTC. Translation gives CASSLVHEQYF. This sequence joins TRBV28 and TRBJ2-7; D not certain. Between the trimmed V and J ends, which lost 2 bases and 5 bases, there was a span of 4 bases. Germline V CDR1 and CDR2: MDHEN, SYDVKM. The CDR3 covers 11 residues.

This clonotype was counted ten times or more. J is TRBJ2-7 and V is TRBV5-6, with 8 bases that match TRBD1. The V gene's germline CDR1 is SGHDT and CDR2 YYEEEE. The V gene end was trimmed by 6 bases and the J gene end by 5 bases; junction bases not matched to a gene: 4. The CDR3 totals 12 residues. CDR3 sequence: CASTWTGNEQYF. CDR3 sequence (DNA): TGTGCCAGCACCTGGACAGGGAACGAGCAGTACTTC. The full variable domain, in which reference TRBV5-6 and TRBJ2-7 provide the parts outside the CDR3, is DAGVTQSPTHLIKTRGQQVTLRCSPKSGHDTVSWYQQALGQGPQFIFQYYEEEERQRGNFPDRFSGHQFPNYSSELNVNALLLGDSALYLCASTWTGNEQYFGPGTRLTVT.